These 23 T cell receptor beta chains originate from one sample sequenced in a study of human T cells and chemical hapten exposure. Time point here: patch test 1, 2 weeks after DPC sensitization. The treatment denotes: therapeutic diphenylcyclopropenone sensitization with weekly scalp DPC. MiXCR, applied by TCRdb to the RACE reads, yields one record per CDR3 protein. The table records more than 80,000 distinct CDR3 sequences, under 9% of them present only once. The starting material was whole blood, obtained in connection with sensitization to the hapten diphenylcyclopropenone (DPC). The source of these receptors is a woman in her 30s with alopecia areata. Some clones in this sample may be carry-over from other donors' samples.

This clonotype has ten or more counts. The CDR3 region has the DNA TGTGCCAGCAGCCCTCGCGACAGGGCACGGGACACCATATATTTT. Its protein product is CASSPRDRARDTIYF. V gene TRBV3-1 combines with J gene TRBJ1-3; 7 bases map to TRBD1. The V and J ends lost 4 bases and 8 bases, in that order; junction bases with no gene match: 11. The germline V gene encodes CDR1 LGHDT and CDR2 YNNKEL (reference sequence). The CDR3 has 15 amino acids.

The CDR3 coding sequence is TGTGCCAGCAGTGTTGGGGGAACGTCGGGGGAGACCCAGTACTTC. It translates to CASSVGGTSGETQYF. The V gene is TRBV25-1, the J gene TRBJ2-5, with D perhaps assigned TRBD1 or TRBD2 (5 bases each). The germline CDR1 and CDR2 sequences are MGHDK and SYGVNS. This CDR3 has 15 amino acids. Trimming took off 4 bases at V and 5 bases at J, with 17 bases between the two ends.

The genes are TRBV20-1 and TRBJ2-3; 11 nucleotides align to TRBD2. The CDR3 length is 15 residues. Trimming removed 6 bases from V and 5 bases from J; junction bases left unmatched: 10. From germline, CDR1 is DFQATT and CDR2 SNEGSKA (reference sequence). CDR3 in amino acids: CSAPLAGGLRDTQYF. For the CDR3, the DNA is TGCAGTGCCCCATTAGCGGGGGGGCTCAGAGATACGCAGTATTTT.

In its sample, this clonotype was seen many times. The chain links TRBV20-1 to TRBJ2-7, with unresolved D. The germline CDR1 and CDR2 sequences are DFQATT and SNEGSKA (reference sequence). Trimming removed 0 bases at V and 2 bases at J, with 17 bases between. The CDR3 is 16 amino acids. Here the CDR3 DNA reads TGCAGTGCTAGAGAGAGTGGCAACCTACGTGCCTACGAGCAGTACTTC. Protein product: CSARESGNLRAYEQYF.

The rearrangement links TRBV7-9 to TRBJ2-7, with TRBD1 as a possible D gene (6 bases). Germline CDR1 and CDR2: SEHNR and FQNEAQ (reference sequence). The CDR3 has 16 amino acids. Trimming removed 4 bases at V and 10 bases at J, with 26 bases between. The CDR3 bases are TGTGCCAGCAGCTCCTATACGACAGGACATGGCTGGGGACAGTACTTC. It encodes CASSSYTTGHGWGQYF. Looking up the rest from reference TRBV7-9 and TRBJ2-7 gives the full variable domain: DTGVSQNPRHKITKRGQNVTFRCDPISEHNRLYWYRQTLGQGPEFLTYFQNEAQLEKSRLLSDRFSAERPKGSFSTLEIQRTEQGDSAMYLCASSSYTTGHGWGQYFGPGTRLTVT.

The rearrangement uses TRBV3-1 and TRBJ1-2; no clear D gene. CDR3 size: 15 residues. Trimming removed 1 base at V and 4 bases at J, with 13 bases between. From germline, CDR1 is LGHDT and CDR2 YNNKEL (reference sequence). CDR3 nucleotide sequence: TGTGCCAGCAGCCAAGTTTCCCCTGGGGTCTATGGCTACACCTTC. Its translation is CASSQVSPGVYGYTF.

This clonotype came up a few times. This sequence joins TRBV20-1 and TRBJ2-2, with D uncertain. The CDR3 is 15 residues long. The V end was cut by 0 bases, the J end by 4 bases, with 12 bases between. CDR1 DFQATT and CDR2 SNEGSKA come from the germline V gene (reference sequence). This CDR3 is CSARELGNPTGELFF. Written as DNA, the CDR3 is TGCAGTGCTAGAGAGTTAGGCAACCCCACCGGGGAGCTGTTTTTT.

The sample holds many counts of this clonotype. J is TRBJ2-7 and V is TRBV19; possibly TRBD1 for D (7 bases). CDR1 LNHDA and CDR2 SQIVND come from the germline V gene (reference sequence). This CDR3 has 14 amino acids. V lost 5 bases, J lost 2 bases, and 13 bases lay in between. CDR3 sequence: CASSSTGEAYEQYF. The CDR3 bases are TGTGCCAGTAGTTCTACAGGGGAGGCCTACGAGCAGTACTTC.

This clonotype was detected many times. The chain has TRBV12-3 or TRBV12-4 and TRBJ2-7, with D perhaps matching TRBD2 (6 bases). V was pared by 5 bases and J by 2 bases, with 10 bases between. This CDR3 is 13 amino acids long. This CDR3 reads CASSRDFAYEQYF. The DNA for the CDR3 is TGTGCCAGCAGTAGGGACTTCGCCTACGAGCAGTACTTC.

The V and J genes are TRBV3-1 and TRBJ2-3; no clear D. Germline assignment: CDR1 LGHDT and CDR2 YNNKEL (reference sequence). V was shortened by 3 bases and J by 2 bases, with 9 bases between the two germline ends. The CDR3 has 14 amino acids. CDR3 amino acids: CASSQKTDTDTQYF. Written as DNA, the CDR3 is TGTGCCAGCAGCCAGAAAACTGACACAGATACGCAGTATTTT.

The rearrangement uses TRBV3-1 and TRBJ1-2; a possible D gene is TRBD1 (6 bases). Germline V gene sequence: CDR1 LGHDT, CDR2 YNNKEL (reference sequence). The CDR3 is made up of 15 amino acids. V shed 3 bases and J shed 4 bases, with 15 bases lying between them. CDR3 loop: CASSHTDRSLYGYTF. The CDR3 nucleotides are TGTGCCAGCAGCCATACCGACAGGTCCCTCTATGGCTACACCTTC.

V is TRBV30 and J is TRBJ2-2, with D perhaps given as TRBD1 or TRBD2 (5 bases each). This CDR3 comprises 14 residues. Germline V gives CDR1 GTSNPN, CDR2 SVGIG (reference sequence). The ends were cut back, 2 bases at V and 9 bases at J, with 16 bases in the middle. The CDR3 DNA reads as TGTGCCTGGAGTCCCCCGGGTCCGGGGCGGGAGCTGTTTTTT. This codes for CAWSPPGPGRELFF.

V and J are TRBV4-2 and TRBJ2-7; possible D gene TRBD2, 6 bases. Germline CDR1 reads LGHNA; CDR2 reads YNFKEQ. Trimming took 4 bases from V and 0 from J, leaving 19 bases between them. There are 17 residues in the CDR3. CDR3 sequence reads: CASSPSGGLEYSYEQYF. CDR3 DNA: TGTGCCAGCAGCCCCTCCGGGGGTCTGGAATACTCCTACGAGCAGTACTTC.

This clonotype was found many times. The chain couples TRBV12-3 or TRBV12-4 to TRBJ2-1; D tentatively fits TRBD1 or TRBD2 (5 bases each). The CDR3 runs to 12 residues. The V end lost 5 bases, the J end lost 15 bases, and 17 bases lay between the germline ends. In DNA, the CDR3 is TGTGCCAGCAGTACCGGGGCCCCGAGAGCGTTCTTC. Amino acids: CASSTGAPRAFF.

This clonotype was picked up many times. J is TRBJ1-5 and V is TRBV15; perhaps TRBD1 as D (6 bases). This CDR3 spans 15 amino acids. The V and J ends lost 0 bases and 4 bases respectively, with 10 bases between them. CDR1 and CDR2 from the germline V gene are LNHNV and YYDKDF (reference sequence). The CDR3 bases are TGTGCCACCAGCAGAGAAAAAGGGGGTAATCAGCCCCAGCATTTT. Translation gives CATSREKGGNQPQHF.

This clonotype occurred many times. The chain has TRBV6-2 or TRBV6-3 and TRBJ2-5, with D possibly TRBD2 on 6 matching bases. V was pared by 6 bases and J by 4 bases, with 15 bases between. Germline V CDR1 and CDR2: MNHEY, SVGEGT. CDR3 size: 14 residues. The CDR3 DNA sequence: TGTGCCAGCAGATCCGGGGGAATGGTAGAGACCCAGTACTTC. Protein sequence: CASRSGGMVETQYF.

The rearrangement uses TRBV28 and TRBJ2-1; 7 bases agree with TRBD2. This CDR3 has 14 residues. Per germline, CDR1 MDHEN and CDR2 SYDVKM. Trimming at V came to 5 bases and at J to 0 bases, leaving 1 base not matched to a gene. The CDR3 spells CASSRGDSYNEQFF. The DNA for the CDR3 is TGTGCCAGCAGTCGGGGGGACTCCTACAATGAGCAGTTCTTC.

This clonotype has at least ten counts. The chain couples TRBV29-1 to TRBJ1-1, with D unresolved. The V end lost 1 base, the J end lost 6 bases, and 3 bases lay between the germline ends. CDR3 length equals 10 residues. The V gene's germline CDR1 is SQVTM and CDR2 ANQGSEA. CDR3 nucleotide sequence: TGCAGCGTTGAAGGGCCTGAAGCTTTCTTT. This gives the protein CSVEGPEAFF.

This clonotype has at least ten counts. This chain links TRBV20-1 with TRBJ1-3; TRBD1 aligns across 7 bases. V trimming: 6 bases; J trimming: 3 bases; junction bases outside the gene matches: 8. This CDR3 has 14 residues. Germline V gives CDR1 DFQATT, CDR2 SNEGSKA (reference sequence). The CDR3 sequence: CSAQGGGDGNTIYF. CDR3 DNA sequence: TGCAGTGCCCAAGGGGGCGGGGATGGAAACACCATATATTTT.

Ten or more counts support this clonotype. The chain carries TRBV19 and TRBJ2-2; D is perhaps TRBD1 or TRBD2 (5 bases each). This CDR3 is 15 amino acids long. Looked up from germline, CDR1 is LNHDA and CDR2 is SQIVND (reference sequence). The V end lost 7 bases, the J end lost 2 bases, and 14 bases lay between the germline ends. CDR3 sequence: CASNYWDGNTGELFF. Here the CDR3 DNA reads TGTGCCAGTAATTATTGGGACGGTAACACCGGGGAGCTGTTTTTT.

This clonotype was recorded many times. The gene calls are TRBV9 and TRBJ2-1; 7 nucleotides match TRBD1. Germline trimming cut 0 bases from V and 3 bases from J; bases unmatched to any gene: 3. The germline CDR1 and CDR2 sequences are SGDLS and YYNGEE. This CDR3 is 15 amino acids long. In nucleotides, the CDR3 is TGTGCCAGCAGCGTAGACGGGACAGACTACAATGAGCAGTTCTTC. Its translation is CASSVDGTDYNEQFF.

This clonotype was seen more than once but under ten times. V and J are TRBV27 and TRBJ2-6, with D unresolved. The CDR3 spans 13 residues. The V gene's germline CDR1 is MNHEY and CDR2 SMNVEV (reference sequence). V lost 3 bases, J lost 10 bases, and 10 bases lay in between. The CDR3 sequence: CASSFSAVNVLTF. CDR3 sequence (DNA): TGTGCCAGCAGTTTTTCGGCGGTGAACGTCCTGACTTTC. Full variable domain (remainder filled in from reference TRBV27 and TRBJ2-6): EAQVTQNPRYLITVTGKKLTVTCSQNMNHEYMSWYRQDPGLGLRQIYYSMNVEVTDKGDVPEGYKVSRKEKRNFPLILESPSPNQTSLYFCASSFSAVNVLTFGAGSRLTVL.

This clonotype has just a few counts. The rearrangement joins TRBV7-9 to TRBJ1-4; the D is unclear. The ends were cut back, 5 bases at V and 5 bases at J, with 12 bases in the middle. Germline CDR1 reads SEHNR; CDR2 reads FQNEAQ (reference sequence). The CDR3 loop spans 14 amino acids. CDR3 in DNA: TGTGCCAGCAGCGATACAAGAGGGAATGAAAAACTGTTTTTT. It encodes CASSDTRGNEKLFF. The whole variable domain, filled in from reference TRBV7-9 and TRBJ1-4, reads DTGVSQNPRHKITKRGQNVTFRCDPISEHNRLYWYRQTLGQGPEFLTYFQNEAQLEKSRLLSDRFSAERPKGSFSTLEIQRTEQGDSAMYLCASSDTRGNEKLFFGSGTQLSVL.